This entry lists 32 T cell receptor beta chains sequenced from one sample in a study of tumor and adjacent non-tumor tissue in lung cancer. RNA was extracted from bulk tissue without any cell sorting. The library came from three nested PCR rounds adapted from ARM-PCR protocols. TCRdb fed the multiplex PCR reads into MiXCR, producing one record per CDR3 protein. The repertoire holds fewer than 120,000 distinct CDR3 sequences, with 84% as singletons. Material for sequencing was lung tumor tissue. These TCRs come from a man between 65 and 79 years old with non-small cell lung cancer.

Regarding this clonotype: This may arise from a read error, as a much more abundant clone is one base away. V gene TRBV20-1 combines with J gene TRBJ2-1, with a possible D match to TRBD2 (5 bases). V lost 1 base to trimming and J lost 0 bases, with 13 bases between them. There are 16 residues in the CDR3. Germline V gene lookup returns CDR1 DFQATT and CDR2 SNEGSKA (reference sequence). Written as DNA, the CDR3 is TGCAGTGCTAGAGGGACTGTATCATCCTCCTACAATGAGCAGTTCTTC. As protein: CSARGTVSSSYNEQFF.

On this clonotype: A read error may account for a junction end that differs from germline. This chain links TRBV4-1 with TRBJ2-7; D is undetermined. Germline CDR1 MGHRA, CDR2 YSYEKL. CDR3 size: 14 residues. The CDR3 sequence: CASSQGWGSEEQYF. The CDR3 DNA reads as TGCGCCAGTAGCCAAGGATGGGGTTCTGAAGAGCAGTACTTC.

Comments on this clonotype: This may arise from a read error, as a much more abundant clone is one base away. The CDR3 loop reads CASSSGYDYTF. CDR3 DNA: TGTGCCAGCAGTTCCGGCTATGACTACACCTTC. This chain uses TRBV6-2 or TRBV6-3 with TRBJ1-2; D is unclear. CDR1 and CDR2 (germline): MNHEY, SVGEGT. The CDR3 has 11 amino acids.

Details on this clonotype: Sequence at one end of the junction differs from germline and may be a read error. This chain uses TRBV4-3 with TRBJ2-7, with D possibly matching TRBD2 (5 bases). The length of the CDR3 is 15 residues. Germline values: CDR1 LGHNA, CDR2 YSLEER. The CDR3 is CVSSQDWAEGYVQYF. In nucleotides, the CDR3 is TGCGTCAGCAGCCAAGATTGGGCAGAGGGCTACGTGCAGTACTTC.

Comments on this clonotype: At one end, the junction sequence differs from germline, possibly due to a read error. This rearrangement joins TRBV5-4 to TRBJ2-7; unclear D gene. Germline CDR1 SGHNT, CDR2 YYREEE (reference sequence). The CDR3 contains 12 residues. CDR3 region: CTSSLPNYDQYF. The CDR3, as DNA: TGTACCAGCAGCCTACCCAACTACGATCAGTACTTC. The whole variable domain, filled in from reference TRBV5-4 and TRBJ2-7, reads ETGVTQSPTHLIKTRGQQVTLRCSSQSGHNTVSWYQQALGQGPQFIFQYYREEENGRGNFPPRFSGLQFPNYSSELNVNALELDDSALYLCTSSLPNYDQYFGPGTRLTVT.

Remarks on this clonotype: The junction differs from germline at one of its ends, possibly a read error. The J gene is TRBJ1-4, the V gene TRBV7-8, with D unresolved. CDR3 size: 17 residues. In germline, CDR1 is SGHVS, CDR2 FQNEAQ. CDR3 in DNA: TGTGCCAGCAGCTTGGGTTGGCGAACTGCTACTAATGAAAAACTGTATTTT. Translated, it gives CASSLGWRTATNEKLYF. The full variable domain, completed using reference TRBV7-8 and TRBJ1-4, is GAGVSQSPRYKVAKRGQDVALRCDPISGHVSLFWYQQALGQGPEFLTYFQNEAQLDKSGLPSDRFFAERPEGSVSTLKIQRTQQEDSAVYLCASSLGWRTATNEKLYFGSGTQLSVL.

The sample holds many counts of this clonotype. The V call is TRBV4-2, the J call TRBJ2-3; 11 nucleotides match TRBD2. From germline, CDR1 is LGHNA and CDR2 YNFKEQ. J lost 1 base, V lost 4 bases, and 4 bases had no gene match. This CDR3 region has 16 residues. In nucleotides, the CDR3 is TGTGCCAGCAGCCGTGGGACTAGCGGACGCACAGATACGCAGTATTTT. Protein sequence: CASSRGTSGRTDTQYF.

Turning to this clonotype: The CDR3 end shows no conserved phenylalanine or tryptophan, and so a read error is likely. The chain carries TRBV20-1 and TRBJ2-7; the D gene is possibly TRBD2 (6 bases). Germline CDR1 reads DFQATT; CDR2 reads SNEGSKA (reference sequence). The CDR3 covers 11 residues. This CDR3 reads CIARTGGEQYL. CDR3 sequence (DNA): TGCATTGCTAGAACTGGAGGGGAGCAGTACTTA.

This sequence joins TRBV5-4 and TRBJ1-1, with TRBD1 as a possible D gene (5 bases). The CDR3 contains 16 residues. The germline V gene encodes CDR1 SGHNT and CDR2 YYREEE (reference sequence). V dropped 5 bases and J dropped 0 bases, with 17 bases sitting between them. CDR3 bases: TGTGCCAGCAGGCTGACAAGGGGCAGGTTGAACACTGAAGCTTTCTTT. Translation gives CASRLTRGRLNTEAFF.

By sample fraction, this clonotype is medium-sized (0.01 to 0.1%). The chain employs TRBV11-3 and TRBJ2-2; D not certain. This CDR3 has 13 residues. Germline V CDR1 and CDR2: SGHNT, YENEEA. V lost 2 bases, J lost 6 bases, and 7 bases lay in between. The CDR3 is CASSLQGAGELFF. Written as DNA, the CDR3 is TGTGCCAGCAGCTTACAAGGAGCCGGGGAGCTGTTTTTT.

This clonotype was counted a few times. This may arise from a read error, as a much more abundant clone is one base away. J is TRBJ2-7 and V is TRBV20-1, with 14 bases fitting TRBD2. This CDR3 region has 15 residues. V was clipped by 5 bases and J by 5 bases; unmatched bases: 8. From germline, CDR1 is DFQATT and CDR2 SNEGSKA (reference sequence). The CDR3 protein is CSAEHPGLAGDEQYF. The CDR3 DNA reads TGCAGTGCTGAACATCCGGGACTAGCGGGAGACGAGCAGTACTTC.

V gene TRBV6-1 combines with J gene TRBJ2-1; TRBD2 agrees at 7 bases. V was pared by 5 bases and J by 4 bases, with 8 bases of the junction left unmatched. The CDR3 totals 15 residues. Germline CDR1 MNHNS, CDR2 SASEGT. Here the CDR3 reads CASSKLAGEYNEQFF. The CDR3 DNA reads TGTGCCAGCAGTAAACTGGCGGGGGAATACAATGAGCAGTTCTTC.

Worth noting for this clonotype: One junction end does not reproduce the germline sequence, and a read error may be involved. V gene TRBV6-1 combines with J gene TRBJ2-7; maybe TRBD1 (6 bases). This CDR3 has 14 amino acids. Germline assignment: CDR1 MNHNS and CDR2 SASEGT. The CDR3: CANSDYPTDREQYF. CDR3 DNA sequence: TGTGCCAACAGTGATTACCCGACAGACAGGGAGCAGTACTTC.

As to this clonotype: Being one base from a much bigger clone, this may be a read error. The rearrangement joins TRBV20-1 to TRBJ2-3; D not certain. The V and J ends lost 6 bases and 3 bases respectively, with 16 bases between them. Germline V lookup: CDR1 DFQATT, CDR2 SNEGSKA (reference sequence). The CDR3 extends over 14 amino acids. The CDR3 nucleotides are TGCAGTGCCCCGTCGAGAGTTTGGACAGATACGCAGTATTTT. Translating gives CSAPSRVWTDTQYF.

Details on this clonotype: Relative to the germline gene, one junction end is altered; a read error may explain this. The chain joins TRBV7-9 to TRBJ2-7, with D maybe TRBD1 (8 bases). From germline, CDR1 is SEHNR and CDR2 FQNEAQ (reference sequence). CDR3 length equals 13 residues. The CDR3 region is CASSPTGDYEHYF. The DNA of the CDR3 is TGTGCCAGCAGCCCGACAGGGGACTACGAGCATTACTTC.

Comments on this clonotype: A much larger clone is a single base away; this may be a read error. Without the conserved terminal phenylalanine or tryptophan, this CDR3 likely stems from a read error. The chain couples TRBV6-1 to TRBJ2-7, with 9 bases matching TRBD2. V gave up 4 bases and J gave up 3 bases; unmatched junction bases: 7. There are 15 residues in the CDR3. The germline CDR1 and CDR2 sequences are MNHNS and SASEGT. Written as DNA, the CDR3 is TGTGCCAGCAGTGGAAGCGGGGGGTCCTACTACGAGCAGTACTAC. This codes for CASSGSGGSYYEQYY.

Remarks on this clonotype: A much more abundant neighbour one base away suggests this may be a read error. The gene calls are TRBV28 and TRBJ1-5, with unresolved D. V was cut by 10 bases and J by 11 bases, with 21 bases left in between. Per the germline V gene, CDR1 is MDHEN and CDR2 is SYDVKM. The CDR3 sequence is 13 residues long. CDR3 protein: CANSQVNLPAQHF. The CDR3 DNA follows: TGTGCCAACAGCCAGGTTAATCTCCCCGCCCAGCATTTT.

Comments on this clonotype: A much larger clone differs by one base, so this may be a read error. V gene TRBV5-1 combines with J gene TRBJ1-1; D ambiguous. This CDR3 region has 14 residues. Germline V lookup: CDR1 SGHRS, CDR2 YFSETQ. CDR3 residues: CASTPTGMNTKAFF. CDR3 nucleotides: TGCGCCAGCACTCCGACCGGTATGAACACTAAAGCTTTCTTT. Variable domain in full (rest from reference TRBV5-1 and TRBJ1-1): KAGVTQTPRYLIKTRGQQVTLSCSPISGHRSVSWYQQTPGQGLQFLFEYFSETQRNKGNFPGRFSGRQFSNSRSEMNVSTLELGDSALYLCASTPTGMNTKAFFGQGTRLTVV.

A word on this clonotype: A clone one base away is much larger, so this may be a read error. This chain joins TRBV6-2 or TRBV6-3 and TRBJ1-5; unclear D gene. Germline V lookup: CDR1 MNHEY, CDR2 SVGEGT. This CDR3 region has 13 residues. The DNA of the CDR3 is TGTGCAGCAGTTGTAGTCTGGAATCAGCCCCGGCATTTT. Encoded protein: CAAVVVWNQPRHF.

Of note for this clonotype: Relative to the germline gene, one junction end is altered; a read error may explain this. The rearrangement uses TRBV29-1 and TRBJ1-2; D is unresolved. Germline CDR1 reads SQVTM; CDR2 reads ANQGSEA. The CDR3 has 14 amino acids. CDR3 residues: CSAERGKVKYGYTF. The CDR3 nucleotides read TGCAGCGCCGAGAGAGGGAAGGTTAAGTATGGATACACCTTC.

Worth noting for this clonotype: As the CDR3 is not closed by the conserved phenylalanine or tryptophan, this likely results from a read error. The CDR3 here is CASSQAGQGFNEKLFL. CDR3 nucleotides: TGCGCCAGCAGCCAAGCCGGACAGGGCTTTAATGAAAAACTGTTTTTA. This chain links TRBV4-2 with TRBJ1-4, with 8 nucleotides matching TRBD1. The CDR3 extends over 16 amino acids. Germline-derived CDR1 and CDR2 are LGHNA and YNFKEQ.

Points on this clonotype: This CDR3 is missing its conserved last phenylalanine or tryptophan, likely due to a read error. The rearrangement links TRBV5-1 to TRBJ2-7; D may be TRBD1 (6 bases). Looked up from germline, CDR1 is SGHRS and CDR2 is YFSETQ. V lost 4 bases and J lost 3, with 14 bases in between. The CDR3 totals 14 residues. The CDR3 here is CASSISGTFYEQYY. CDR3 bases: TGCGCCAGCAGCATATCCGGGACATTCTACGAGCAGTACTAC.

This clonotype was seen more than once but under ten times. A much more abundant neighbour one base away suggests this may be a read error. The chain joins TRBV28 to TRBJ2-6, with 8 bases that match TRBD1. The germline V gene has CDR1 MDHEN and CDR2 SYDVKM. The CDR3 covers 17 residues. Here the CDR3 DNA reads TGTACCAGCAGTTTCGGGACAGGTCTCTATGGGGCCAACGTCCTGACTTTC. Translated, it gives CTSSFGTGLYGANVLTF.

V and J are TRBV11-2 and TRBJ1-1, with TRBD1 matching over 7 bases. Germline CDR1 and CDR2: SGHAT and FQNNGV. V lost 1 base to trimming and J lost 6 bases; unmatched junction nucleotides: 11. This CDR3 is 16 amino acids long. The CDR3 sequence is CASSLGGQRWGSEAFF. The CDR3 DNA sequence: TGTGCCAGCAGCTTAGGGGGACAGAGATGGGGGTCTGAAGCTTTCTTT. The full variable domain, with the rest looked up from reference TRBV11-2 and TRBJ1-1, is EAGVAQSPRYKIIEKRQSVAFWCNPISGHATLYWYQQILGQGPKLLIQFQNNGVVDDSQLPKDRFSAERLKGVDSTLKIQPAKLEDSAVYLCASSLGGQRWGSEAFFGQGTRLTVV.

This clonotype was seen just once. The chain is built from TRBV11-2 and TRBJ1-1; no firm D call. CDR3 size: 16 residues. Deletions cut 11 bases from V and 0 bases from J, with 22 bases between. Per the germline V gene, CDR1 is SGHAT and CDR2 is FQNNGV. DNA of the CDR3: TGTGCCTGTAGCTTATCGGAGATGGGGATGAACACTGAAGCTTTCTTT. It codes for CACSLSEMGMNTEAFF.

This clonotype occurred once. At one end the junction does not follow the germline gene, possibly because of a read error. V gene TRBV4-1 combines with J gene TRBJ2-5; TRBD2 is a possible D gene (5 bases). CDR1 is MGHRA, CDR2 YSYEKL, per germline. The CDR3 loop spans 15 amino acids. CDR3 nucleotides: TGCGCTAGCAACGAAGATCGACTATCTATCGAGACCCAGTACTTC. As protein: CASNEDRLSIETQYF.

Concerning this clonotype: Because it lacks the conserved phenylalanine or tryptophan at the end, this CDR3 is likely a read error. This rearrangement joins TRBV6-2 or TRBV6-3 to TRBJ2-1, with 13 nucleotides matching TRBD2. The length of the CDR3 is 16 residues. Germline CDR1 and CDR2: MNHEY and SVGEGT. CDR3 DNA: TGTGTCGGCAGTGACAGGACTAGCGGGAGTAAGGATGAGCAGTTCTTA. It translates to CVGSDRTSGSKDEQFL.

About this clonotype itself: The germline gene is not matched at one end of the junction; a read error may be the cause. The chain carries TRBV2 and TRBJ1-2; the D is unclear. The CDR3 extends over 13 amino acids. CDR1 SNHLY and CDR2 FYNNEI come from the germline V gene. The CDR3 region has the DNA TGTGCTAGCAGGAATAGAGGGAACTATGGCTACACCTTC. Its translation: CASRNRGNYGYTF. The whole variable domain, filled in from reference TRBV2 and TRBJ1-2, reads EPEVTQTPSHQVTQMGQEVILRCVPISNHLYFYWYRQILGQKVEFLVSFYNNEISEKSEIFDDQFSVERPDGSNFTLKIRSTKLEDSAMYFCASRNRGNYGYTFGSGTRLTVV.

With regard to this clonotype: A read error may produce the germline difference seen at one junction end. The chain's CDR3 is CASTSTGGAGNTGELFF. The CDR3 region has the DNA TGTGCGAGCACCTCCACAGGTGGGGCAGGGAACACCGGAGAGCTGTTTTTT. The chain links TRBV12-3 or TRBV12-4 to TRBJ2-2, with TRBD1 as a possible D gene (5 bases). This CDR3 has 17 residues.

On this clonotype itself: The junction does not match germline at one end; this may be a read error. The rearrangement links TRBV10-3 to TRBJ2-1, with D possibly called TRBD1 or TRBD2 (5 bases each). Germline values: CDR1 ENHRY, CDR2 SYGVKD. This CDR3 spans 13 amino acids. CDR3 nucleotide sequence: TGTGCTTCAACCGGGAATCAGGGCCCTGAGCAGCTCTTC. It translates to CASTGNQGPEQLF.

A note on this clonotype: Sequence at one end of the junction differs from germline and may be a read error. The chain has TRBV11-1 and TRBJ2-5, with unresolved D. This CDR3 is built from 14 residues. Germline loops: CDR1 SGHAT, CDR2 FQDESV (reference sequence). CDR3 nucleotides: TGTGCAAGCAGCTGGGCAGTGGGCATTGGGACCCAGTACTTC. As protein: CASSWAVGIGTQYF.

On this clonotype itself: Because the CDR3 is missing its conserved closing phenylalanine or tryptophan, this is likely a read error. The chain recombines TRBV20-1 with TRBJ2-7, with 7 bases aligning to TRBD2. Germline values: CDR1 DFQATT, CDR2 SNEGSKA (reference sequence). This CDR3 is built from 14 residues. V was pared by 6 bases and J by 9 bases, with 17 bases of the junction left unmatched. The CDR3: CSAKVSGLVHGQYL. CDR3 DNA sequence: TGCAGTGCCAAGGTTTCCGGACTAGTCCACGGGCAGTACCTC.